The next 25 T cell receptor beta chains were all read from a single sample in a study of blood T cell repertoires in COVID-19. The table came from immunoSEQ multiplex PCR; TCRdb's copy has only in-frame clones and leaves some out. The sample has around 200,000 clones; roughly 90% are singletons. The material sequenced was peripheral blood. The receptors were gathered from a woman between 55 and 75 years old with COVID-19, enrolled during active disease.

This CDR3 is CASSPGQGGSPLHF. CDR3 nucleotide sequence: TGCGCCAGCAGCCCAGGACAGGGAGGATCACCCCTCCACTTT. This chain joins TRBV4-1 and TRBJ1-6; 8 positions match TRBD1. V lost 4 bases and J lost 10; bases outside the gene matches: 6. Germline loops: CDR1 MGHRA, CDR2 YSYEKL. CDR3 length equals 14 residues.

This clone was observed once. The rearrangement uses TRBV4-2 and TRBJ2-7; weak D call: TRBD1 (5 bases). Trimming removed 3 bases at V and 0 bases at J, with 9 bases between. The CDR3 contains 14 residues. Germline V gene sequence: CDR1 LGHNA, CDR2 YNFKEQ. The CDR3 sequence is CASSQTVFSYEQYF. CDR3 DNA: TGTGCCAGCAGCCAGACAGTCTTCTCCTACGAGCAGTACTTC.

The chain couples TRBV5-4 to TRBJ1-1, with unresolved D. CDR1 and CDR2 from the germline V gene are SGHNT and YYREEE (reference sequence). Trimming shortened V by 3 bases and J by 1 base, and 16 bases separated the two germline ends. CDR3 length: 16 residues. The chain's CDR3 is CASSSGQAIPNTEAFF. The CDR3 nucleotides are TGTGCCAGCAGCTCTGGCCAGGCGATACCGAACACTGAAGCTTTCTTT.

This chain joins TRBV4-3 and TRBJ2-1, with 8 positions matching TRBD2. Germline CDR1 LGHNA, CDR2 YSLEER. J lost 9 bases, V lost 0 bases, and 13 bases had no gene match. CDR3 length equals 17 residues. CDR3 in DNA: TGCGCCAGCAGCCAAGATATCTTGGGACTAGGGGGAACTGAGCAGTTCTTC. This sequence encodes CASSQDILGLGGTEQFF.

As regards this clone: At one end, the junction sequence differs from germline, possibly due to a read error. The chain recombines TRBV7-7 with TRBJ2-3, with D uncertain. There are 13 residues in the CDR3. Germline CDR1 is SSHAT and CDR2 is FNYEAQ (reference sequence). The CDR3 sequence is CASSLGYQDTQYF. CDR3 DNA: TGTGCTAGCAGCTTAGGGTATCAGGATACGCAGTATTTT.

The genes are TRBV5-1 and TRBJ1-5; D is unresolved. V was shortened by 0 bases and J by 2 bases, with 9 bases between the two germline ends. Per germline, CDR1 SGHRS and CDR2 YFSETQ. The CDR3 extends over 15 amino acids. CDR3 bases: TGCGCCAGCAGCTTGGGTCTTGGAGGCAATCAGCCCCAGCATTTT. As protein: CASSLGLGGNQPQHF.

The chain uses TRBV6-4 and TRBJ1-2, with TRBD1 identical over 8 bases. The CDR3 has 16 amino acids. Germline V gene sequence: CDR1 MRHNA, CDR2 SNTAGT. After removal of 2 bases from V and 3 bases from J, the junction contained 8 bases not matched to a gene. CDR3 residues: CASSDVDRGGDYGYTF. The CDR3, as DNA: TGTGCCAGCAGTGACGTCGACAGGGGCGGCGACTATGGCTACACCTTC.

Only a few counts were recorded for this clone. As DNA, the CDR3 is TGTGCCAGCAGCTACTCCTACGAGCAGTACTTC. Its protein is CASSYSYEQYF. The chain carries TRBV14 and TRBJ2-7; D call uncertain. CDR3 size: 11 residues. Germline V lookup: CDR1 SGHDN, CDR2 FVKESK. Trimming left V 5 bases short and J 0 bases short, with 2 bases between.

This rearrangement joins TRBV28 to TRBJ1-2, with D hard to call. The CDR3 consists of 12 residues. V lost 10 bases and J lost 4, with 13 bases in between. Germline V lookup: CDR1 MDHEN, CDR2 SYDVKM. The DNA for the CDR3 is TGTGCCACCCTTGCTGTCGGCTATGGCTACACCTTC. Its translation is CATLAVGYGYTF.

CDR3 nucleotide sequence: TGTGCCACTAAAACAGGGCAAGTTGAAAAACTGTTTTTT. It encodes CATKTGQVEKLFF. The chain is built from TRBV28 and TRBJ1-4, with a tentative D call TRBD1 (6 bases). V was shortened by 10 bases and J by 7 bases, with 16 bases between the two germline ends. The CDR3 loop spans 13 amino acids. CDR1 is MDHEN, CDR2 SYDVKM, per germline.

The chain links TRBV12-3 or TRBV12-4 to TRBJ2-7; 8 bases map to TRBD1. This CDR3 has 13 amino acids. V lost 6 bases and J lost 2; bases outside the gene matches: 3. CDR3 residues: CASRMTGAYEQYF. CDR3 in DNA: TGTGCCAGCAGAATGACAGGGGCCTACGAGCAGTACTTC.

This clone appeared once. V and J are TRBV25-1 and TRBJ2-1; TRBD1 aligns across 8 bases. The CDR3 extends over 14 amino acids. J lost 7 bases, V lost 4 bases, and 6 bases had no gene match. Germline V gene sequence: CDR1 MGHDK, CDR2 SYGVNS. The CDR3 spells CASSVAGGRNEQFF. Written as DNA, the CDR3 is TGTGCCAGCAGTGTTGCAGGGGGCAGGAATGAGCAGTTCTTC.

The chain combines TRBV7-9 with TRBJ2-1; D gene ambiguous. The CDR3 totals 15 residues. V was cut by 5 bases and J by 4 bases, with 15 bases left in between. The germline V gene has CDR1 SEHNR and CDR2 FQNEAQ (reference sequence). The CDR3 nucleotides read TGTGCCAGCAGCCTCACCCTTGGCTTTTACAATGAGCAGTTCTTC. It is translated as CASSLTLGFYNEQFF.

The chain links TRBV11-2 to TRBJ2-5; 7 bases match TRBD2. Germline CDR1 is SGHAT and CDR2 is FQNNGV. The CDR3 covers 17 residues. J lost 4 bases, V lost 5 bases, and 16 bases had no gene match. The DNA for the CDR3 is TGTGCCAGCAGCCGTTTCGGACGGGAGGCCTCCGGAGAGACCCAGTACTTC. As protein: CASSRFGREASGETQYF.

V gene TRBV11-3 combines with J gene TRBJ2-2; D uncertain. Trimming left V 1 base short and J 6 bases short, with 9 bases between. Germline V gene data show CDR1 as SGHNT and CDR2 as YENEEA. The CDR3 covers 14 residues. The CDR3 bases are TGTGCCAGCAGCTTAGGCCCGGTCTCCGGGGAGCTGTTTTTT. Its translation is CASSLGPVSGELFF. Based on the CDR3 plus reference TRBV11-3 and TRBJ2-2, the full variable domain is EAGVVQSPRYKIIEKKQPVAFWCNPISGHNTLYWYLQNLGQGPELLIRYENEEAVDDSQLPKDRFSAERLKGVDSTLKIQPAELGDSAVYLCASSLGPVSGELFFGEGSRLTVL.

The chain combines TRBV24-1 with TRBJ2-1; 7 positions match TRBD2. The CDR3 covers 16 residues. The germline gives CDR1 KGHDR, CDR2 SFDVKD. The trim removed 3 bases at V and 6 bases at J, leaving 10 bases unmatched. Here the CDR3 DNA reads TGTGCCACCAGTGATGCTAATGCGGGGAGGGCCAATGAGCAGTTCTTC. Protein product: CATSDANAGRANEQFF.

The chain employs TRBV27 and TRBJ1-2; the match to TRBD1 covers 8 bases. V lost 6 bases and J lost 8; bases outside the gene matches: 8. The CDR3 runs to 13 residues. Germline V gene lookup returns CDR1 MNHEY and CDR2 SMNVEV (reference sequence). The CDR3 DNA sequence: TGTGCCAGCAGCGCAGGGGGCTTACCCGGCTACACCTTC. This codes for CASSAGGLPGYTF.

This clone appeared a few times. The V call is TRBV2, the J call TRBJ1-6, with TRBD1 as a possible D gene (5 bases). CDR1 and CDR2 (germline): SNHLY, FYNNEI. V lost 2 bases to trimming and J lost 9 bases, with 11 bases between them. CDR3 length: 14 residues. The CDR3 is CASSERGGGSPLHF. The CDR3 DNA sequence: TGTGCCAGCAGTGAAAGGGGCGGGGGTTCACCCCTCCACTTT. The whole variable domain, remainder taken from reference TRBV2 and TRBJ1-6, is EPEVTQTPSHQVTQMGQEVILRCVPISNHLYFYWYRQILGQKVEFLVSFYNNEISEKSEIFDDQFSVERPDGSNFTLKIRSTKLEDSAMYFCASSERGGGSPLHFGNGTRLTVT.

The chain has TRBV5-1 and TRBJ2-6, with a possible D match to TRBD1 (5 bases). The CDR3 consists of 16 residues. Germline-derived CDR1 and CDR2 are SGHRS and YFSETQ. V was cut by 6 bases and J by 0 bases, with 13 bases left in between. For the CDR3, the DNA is TGCGCCAGCACCGGACAAGAACTCTCTGGGGCCAACGTCCTGACTTTC. It specifies CASTGQELSGANVLTF. Based on the CDR3 plus reference TRBV5-1 and TRBJ2-6, the full variable domain is KAGVTQTPRYLIKTRGQQVTLSCSPISGHRSVSWYQQTPGQGLQFLFEYFSETQRNKGNFPGRFSGRQFSNSRSEMNVSTLELGDSALYLCASTGQELSGANVLTFGAGSRLTVL.

The J gene is TRBJ1-1, the V gene TRBV19; 8 bases match TRBD1. Germline V gene data show CDR1 as LNHDA and CDR2 as SQIVND (reference sequence). Trimming took 7 bases from V and 1 from J; bases not matched to a gene: 8. This CDR3 is built from 15 residues. The CDR3: CASKRAGTGNTEAFF. The DNA of the CDR3 is TGTGCCAGTAAGAGAGCCGGGACAGGGAACACTGAAGCTTTCTTT.

This chain connects TRBV30 to TRBJ2-7; possibly TRBD2 for D (6 bases). In germline, CDR1 is GTSNPN, CDR2 SVGIG (reference sequence). V lost 0 bases, J lost 6 bases, and 15 bases lay in between. The CDR3 contains 14 residues. The CDR3 sequence: CAWSVNLMGGEQYF. CDR3 bases: TGTGCCTGGAGTGTAAACTTGATGGGGGGCGAGCAGTACTTC.

The gene calls are TRBV19 and TRBJ2-5; 8 bases align to TRBD2. Germline CDR1 is LNHDA and CDR2 is SQIVND (reference sequence). Trimming cost V 2 bases and J 4 bases; bases outside gene matches: 15. The CDR3 totals 18 residues. CDR3 in amino acids: CASSIIPVVGGGRETQYF. The CDR3, as DNA: TGTGCCAGTAGTATAATCCCTGTTGTCGGGGGGGGACGAGAGACCCAGTACTTC. Looking up the rest from reference TRBV19 and TRBJ2-5 gives the full variable domain: DGGITQSPKYLFRKEGQNVTLSCEQNLNHDAMYWYRQDPGQGLRLIYYSQIVNDFQKGDIAEGYSVSREKKESFPLTVTSAQKNPTAFYLCASSIIPVVGGGRETQYFGPGTRLLVL.

The V gene is TRBV6-5, the J gene TRBJ2-7; 9 bases line up with TRBD1. CDR1 is MNHEY, CDR2 SVGAGI, per germline. V was clipped by 6 bases and J by 6 bases; unmatched bases: 6. The CDR3 runs 13 residues. The CDR3: CASSRGTGSEQYF. The CDR3 coding sequence is TGTGCCAGCAGCCGAGGGACAGGGTCCGAGCAGTACTTC.

The chain links TRBV6-2 or TRBV6-3 to TRBJ1-4, with 8 bases aligning to TRBD1. The germline V gene encodes CDR1 MNHEY and CDR2 SVGEGT. The CDR3 runs to 18 residues. Unmatched junction bases numbered 9, after V lost 3 bases and J lost 0 bases. CDR3 coding DNA: TGTGCCAGCAGTTATACCCCCGGGACAGGAGCAACTAATGAAAAACTGTTTTTT. The encoded protein is CASSYTPGTGATNEKLFF.

The V gene is TRBV11-3, the J gene TRBJ2-1; D unresolved. Trimming removed 1 base from V and 5 bases from J, with 9 bases in between. Germline assignment: CDR1 SGHNT and CDR2 YENEEA. The CDR3 spans 14 residues. The CDR3 loop reads CASSLVLPNNEQFF. The CDR3 DNA reads as TGTGCCAGCAGCTTAGTCCTACCAAACAATGAGCAGTTCTTC.